This TCR beta chain was sequenced during a study of cytomegalovirus exposure and HLA in healthy donors. As for the study in general: The early release's HLA-typed donors yielded approximately 81 million unique TCRs.

The germline V gene encodes CDR1 GTSNPN and CDR2 SVGIG (reference sequence). This CDR3 contains 14 residues. The V and J ends lost 5 bases and 1 base respectively, with 11 bases between them. PCR primers comprised 60 Vbeta and 13 Jbeta primers. Here immunoSEQ multiplex PCR was the method, and the copy in TCRdb shows in-frame clones only, minus some. The sample records approximately 120,000 clones, roughly 74% being singletons. V gene TRBV30 combines with J gene TRBJ2-2, with D maybe TRBD2 (5 bases). This clonotype was sampled from a woman between 45 and 65 years old in good health and CMV-seropositive. The sequenced sample consisted of PBMCs. This chain's CDR3 is CAWGTGLNTGELFF. Written as DNA, the CDR3 is TGTGCCTGGGGTACGGGGTTGAACACCGGGGAGCTGTTTTTT.